This T cell receptor (beta chain) was captured by sequencing in a study of blood T cells in healthy people across ages. This clonotype came up a few times. Its antigen is as yet unknown. Study-level points and caveats: Long-lived donors had more naive CD4+ cells and higher diversity than aged donors. CMV infection status of these donors was not known.

The authors ran a second PCR of roughly 6 to 11 cycles using a sample-barcoded 5' primer and a J-beta primer mix. TCRdb re-analysed the 5' RACE reads in MiXCR, keeping a single row per CDR3 protein. The repertoire holds roughly 1 million distinct CDR3 sequences, with under 30% as singletons. The germline V gene encodes CDR1 LNHNV and CDR2 YYDKDF (reference sequence). The CDR3 is 13 residues long. Each of the donors had around 10 milliliters of peripheral blood drawn into EDTA-treated Vacutainer tubes. Whenever a sample was processed, at least 6 million PBMCs were isolated. These data are also associated with another study on T cells of mothers and their children.

The chain uses TRBV15 and TRBJ2-5, with a weak D call TRBD2 (6 bases). The J call is doubtful: the DNA matches TRBJ2-1 better. The sample comprised blood. The clonotype originates from a girl aged 2-10 years in good health. The CDR3, as DNA: TGTGCCACCAGCAGAGATTTAGCGGACCAACAGTTCTTC. Its translation is CATSRDLADQQFF.